This T cell receptor (beta chain) was sequenced for a study of cytomegalovirus exposure and HLA in healthy donors. For this clone: Its cognate antigen is unknown.

Use of 60 Vbeta and 13 Jbeta primers characterized the PCR. This table comes from immunoSEQ multiplex PCR, and its TCRdb copy is limited to in-frame clones, with some not included. The data show about 150,000 clones, about 80% seen once. Though nominally healthy at sampling, donors likely had unrecorded immune exposures. Broader study findings: The authors considered a cluster of highly shared sequence variants likely to be a sequencing artifact. Cytomegalovirus status was reportedly diagnosed by the classifier with high specificity and sensitivity. The dataset shows that most TCR sequences were rare, while some public TCRs occurred in many donors.

Specimen: PBMCs. The clonotype was recovered from a young man in good health.

This chain's CDR3 is CASSSMGWSRGKYNEQFF. CDR3 nucleotides: TGTGCCAGCAGCTCCATGGGGTGGTCTAGGGGGAAGTACAATGAGCAGTTCTTC. This sequence joins TRBV13 and TRBJ2-1, with D possibly matching TRBD1 (6 bases). Trimming shortened V by 4 bases and J by 4 bases, and 23 bases separated the two germline ends. From germline, CDR1 is PRHDT and CDR2 FYEKMQ (reference sequence). The CDR3 contains 18 residues.